Below, 8 T cell receptor beta chains from the same sample are listed, as sequenced in a study of T-cell memory formation after mild COVID-19 (dated by TCRdb to about 2021). The library was produced with 5' RACE. The instrument was an Illumina NovaSeq 6000. In-frame beta chains were kept once TCRdb had trimmed the public reads at Q25 with fastp and called clones with MiXCR. Each entry merges the rows of one CDR3 protein and shows their most common DNA and genes. This sample is represented by 150,000 to 200,000 distinct CDR3 sequences; roughly a fifth of them were singletons. The ten largest clones take up under 25% of the sample. The specimen sequenced was PBMCs or a T cell subset sorted from them (not recorded which). Every receptor here comes from an adult woman who had mild COVID-19 (a few samples of this study predate the infection). The sample titles of this study are shuffled in the database, so cell type and time point are left out; the donor was told from shared clones.

The J gene is TRBJ2-1, the V gene TRBV7-3; 7 nucleotides align to TRBD1. The CDR3 is 14 amino acids. The trim removed 6 bases at V and 11 bases at J, leaving 13 bases unmatched. Per the germline V gene, CDR1 is SGHTA and CDR2 is FQGTGA. The CDR3 DNA follows: TGTGCCAGCAGATCGACAGGGCCCCTCAGCAAGCAGTTCTTC. The encoded protein is CASRSTGPLSKQFF.

The chain has TRBV14 and TRBJ2-7, with a tentative D call TRBD2 (5 bases). The CDR3 covers 15 residues. V was cut by 0 bases and J by 3 bases, with 12 bases left in between. Germline V gene lookup returns CDR1 SGHDN and CDR2 FVKESK. The DNA of the CDR3 is TGTGCCAGCAGCCAAGATTATGGACTCCTCTACGAGCAGTACTTC. Protein product: CASSQDYGLLYEQYF.

The gene calls are TRBV4-1 and TRBJ2-7; D remains ambiguous. Germline CDR1 MGHRA, CDR2 YSYEKL. The CDR3 runs 16 residues. V lost 5 bases, J lost 2 bases, and 19 bases lay in between. CDR3 DNA sequence: TGCGCCAGCAGCTTCGAGAGCACAGCCTTTACCTACGAGCAGTACTTC. The encoded protein is CASSFESTAFTYEQYF.

The chain links TRBV6-6 to TRBJ1-1, with D possibly TRBD1 on 5 matching bases. The CDR3 consists of 15 residues. The V gene's germline CDR1 is MNHNY and CDR2 SVGAGI (reference sequence). Trimming pared 4 bases from V and 4 bases from J, leaving 16 bases between. CDR3 in amino acids: CASSSRQGVVTEAFF. Written as DNA, the CDR3 is TGTGCCAGCAGTTCCCGACAAGGGGTCGTCACTGAAGCTTTCTTT.

The chain uses TRBV6-2 or TRBV6-3 and TRBJ2-7, with D possibly TRBD2 on 6 matching bases. CDR1 is MNHEY, CDR2 SVGEGT, per germline. V was pared by 2 bases and J by 2 bases, with 10 bases between. This CDR3 has 14 residues. CDR3 residues: CASSYAGTTYEQYF. CDR3 DNA: TGTGCCAGCAGTTACGCGGGAACGACCTACGAGCAGTACTTC.

This chain joins TRBV20-1 and TRBJ2-3; 15 bases agree with TRBD2. Germline V gene data show CDR1 as DFQATT and CDR2 as SNEGSKA (reference sequence). This CDR3 comprises 15 residues. V was clipped by 6 bases and J by 3 bases; unmatched bases: 4. Written as DNA, the CDR3 is TGCAGTGCGGCCGGGACTAGCGGGAGGACAGATACGCAGTATTTT. It codes for CSAAGTSGRTDTQYF.

This clonotype has a handful of counts. The CDR3 sequence is CASSARDRAAADTQYF. Written as DNA, the CDR3 is TGTGCCAGCAGTGCGAGGGACAGGGCGGCAGCAGATACGCAGTATTTT. This chain connects TRBV12-3 or TRBV12-4 to TRBJ2-3; 9 bases map to TRBD1. Unmatched junction bases numbered 10, after V lost 5 bases and J lost 4 bases. The CDR3 length is 16 residues.

V usage is TRBV7-6 and J usage is TRBJ1-1, with no clear D. Trimming cost V 3 bases and J 0 bases, with 5 bases left between them. This CDR3 is 13 amino acids long. Germline values: CDR1 SGHVS, CDR2 FNYEAQ. As DNA, the CDR3 is TGTGCCAGCAGCTTGAGCATGAACACTGAAGCTTTCTTT. Translation: CASSLSMNTEAFF.